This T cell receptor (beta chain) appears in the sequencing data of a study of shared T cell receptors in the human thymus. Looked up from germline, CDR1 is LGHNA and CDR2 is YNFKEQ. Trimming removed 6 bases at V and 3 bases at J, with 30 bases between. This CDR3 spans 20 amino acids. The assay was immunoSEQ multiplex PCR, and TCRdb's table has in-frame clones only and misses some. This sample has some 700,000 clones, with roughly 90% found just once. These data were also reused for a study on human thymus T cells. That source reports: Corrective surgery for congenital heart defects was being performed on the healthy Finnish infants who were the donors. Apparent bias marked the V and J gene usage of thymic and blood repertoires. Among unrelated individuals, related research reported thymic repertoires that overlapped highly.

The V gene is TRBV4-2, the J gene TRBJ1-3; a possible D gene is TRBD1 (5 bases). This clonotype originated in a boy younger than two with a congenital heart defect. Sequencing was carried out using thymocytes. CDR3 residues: CASRPSIPGIGANDGNTIYF. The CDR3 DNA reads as TGTGCCAGCAGGCCTTCGATCCCGGGCATAGGGGCTAACGATGGAAACACCATATATTTT.